A selection of T cell receptor beta chains follows, all from one sample in a study of graft-versus-host responses after intestinal transplantation. These receptors lack a known antigen. Sequenced by immunoSEQ multiplex PCR; TCRdb stores in-frame clones only, minus some. The table shows roughly 99,000 clones, with about nine tenths occurring only once. The material was unstimulated CD4+ T cells sorted from spleen or lymph node cells, obtained before transplant. The receptor source for this set is a human donor who was the organ donor for an intestinal transplant. The CDR3 runs from the conserved cysteine through the conserved F or W. The D gene is left open where the match is weak. Clone size appears in some rows only: once, few, many, or a class for an expanded clone.

>NA|TRBD2|TRBJ2-1|TRBV5-1
TGCGCCAGCAGCTTGAGGCCTGGCGGGGGCTCCTACAATGAGCAGTTCTTC
CASSLRPGGGSYNEQFF
>NA|NA|TRBJ2-2|TRBV5-1
TGCGCCAGCAGCTTAGAGAGGGGCACCGGGGAGCTGTTTTTT
CASSLERGTGELFF
>NA|TRBD1|TRBJ2-3|TRBV6-5
TGTGCCAGCAGCTCCGGGACAGTATATACGCAGTATTTT
CASSSGTVYTQYF
>NA|TRBD2|TRBJ2-1|TRBV4-1
TGCGCCAGCAGCCAAGTAACTAGCGGGGTAAGGCAGTTCTTC
CASSQVTSGVRQFF
>NA|NA|TRBJ1-3|TRBV5-1
TGCGCCAGCAGCTTACTACAGAATTCCCGCTCTGGAAACACCATATATTTT
CASSLLQNSRSGNTIYF
>NA|NA|TRBJ1-1|TRBV5-4
TGTGCCAGCAGCTTGTCTGGGGCTCGGAACACTGAAGCTTTCTTT
CASSLSGARNTEAFF
>NA|NA|TRBJ2-7|TRBV27
TGTGCCAGCAGTGGGGCAGGTAACGAGCAGTACTTC
CASSGAGNEQYF
>NA|NA|TRBJ2-7|TRBV11-1
TGTGCCAGCAGCTTAGAGGTAACAGCCACCTACGAGCAGTACTTC
CASSLEVTATYEQYF
>NA|NA|TRBJ2-7|TRBV18
TGTGCCAGCTCTGGGGCGGTACGTGACGAGCAGTACTTC
CASSGAVRDEQYF
>NA|NA|TRBJ1-4|TRBV28
TGTGCCAGCAGTTTGGGACGGTGGGATGAAAAACTGTTTTTT
CASSLGRWDEKLFF
>NA|TRBD1|TRBJ1-6|TRBV6-4
TGTGCCAGTTCGCGGGACAGGGGGGAATCCCTCCACTTT
CASSRDRGESLHF
>few|TRBD2|TRBJ2-3|TRBV5-4
TGTGCCAGCAGCTTGAGGCGGGAGATGCAGTATTTT
CASSLRREMQYF
>NA|NA|TRBJ2-4|TRBV7-8
TGTGCCAGCAGCCAGGGAGTGTTAGCCAAAAACATTCAGTACTTC
CASSQGVLAKNIQYF
>NA|TRBD1|TRBJ1-2|TRBV5-1
TGCGCCAGCAGCGGCGGGACAGGGGGGCATGGCTACACCTTC
CASSGGTGGHGYTF
>once|NA|TRBJ1-2|TRBV27
TGTGCCAGCAGACACCTACAGGCTAACTATGGCTACACCTTC
CASRHLQANYGYTF
>NA|TRBD1|TRBJ2-5|TRBV10-3
TGTGCCATCAGTGGGACAGGGAAAGAGACCCAGTACTTC
CAISGTGKETQYF
>NA|TRBD1|TRBJ1-1|TRBV6-5
TGTGCCAGCAGTTACTCGGCAGGGGGGAACACTGAAGCTTTCTTT
CASSYSAGGNTEAFF
>NA|NA|TRBJ2-3|TRBV5-4
TGTGCCAGCAGCATTACTAGCACAGATACGCAGTATTTT
CASSITSTDTQYF
>NA|TRBD1|TRBJ2-7|TRBV6-5
TGTGCCAGCAGTAGTCGACAGGGGTTGAGCCACGAGCAGTACTTC
CASSSRQGLSHEQYF
>NA|NA|TRBJ2-2|TRBV6-4
TGTGCCAGCAGTGAGTCCCGGACATTGAACACCGGGGAGCTGTTTTTT
CASSESRTLNTGELFF
>once|TRBD1|TRBJ2-7|TRBV5-1
TGCGCCAGCAGCCTACGGACAGGGGAAGGGGAGCAGTACTTC
CASSLRTGEGEQYF
>NA|NA|TRBJ1-4|TRBV5-1
TGCGCCAGCGGGGGTGTAGAAGGGGAAAAACTGTTTTTT
CASGGVEGEKLFF
>NA|NA|TRBJ1-1|TRBV7-9
TGTGCCAGCAGCTTCGGTTTCACTGAAGCTTTCTTT
CASSFGFTEAFF
>NA|NA|TRBJ2-1|TRBV2
TGTGCCAGCAGCCAGGTGGCAGTTATACAGTTCTTC
CASSQVAVIQFF
>NA|NA|TRBJ1-1|TRBV5-1
TGCGCCAGCAGCTTGGAGGGCGGAACTGAAGCTTTCTTT
CASSLEGGTEAFF
>NA|NA|TRBJ1-3|TRBV19
TGTGCCAGTAGAAAACTTTTATCTGGAAACACCATATATTTT
CASRKLLSGNTIYF
>NA|NA|TRBJ2-7|TRBV9
TGTGCCAGCAGCGTAGCGGGGACCTACGAGCAGTACTTC
CASSVAGTYEQYF
>NA|NA|TRBJ2-2|TRBV14
TGTGCCAGCAGCCAAGGCAGGGTAAAGAACACCGGGGAGCTGTTTTTT
CASSQGRVKNTGELFF
>once|TRBD2|TRBJ2-2|TRBV6-1
TGTGCCAGCAGGGGACCAAGCGGGAGGGGCGGGGAGCTGTTTTTT
CASRGPSGRGGELFF
>NA|NA|TRBJ2-6|TRBV9
TGTGCCAGCAGCTTTGTAGGGCCCGGGGCCAACGTCCTGACTTTC
CASSFVGPGANVLTF
>NA|TRBD1|TRBJ2-7|TRBV5-1
TGCGCCACAGGGACAGATGCCTCCTACGAGCAGTACTTC
CATGTDASYEQYF
>NA|NA|TRBJ2-2|TRBV7-7
TGTGCTAGCAGCCGGTCCCCGGGGGCGGGAGCGTCGAACACCGGGGAGCTGTTTTTT
CASSRSPGAGASNTGELFF
>NA|NA|TRBJ1-1|TRBV21-1
TGTGCCAGCAGCAACGGACGGGCCGACACTGAAGCTTTCTTT
CASSNGRADTEAFF
>NA|TRBD2|TRBJ2-5|TRBV11-2
TGTGCCAGCAGCTCCTTACCGGGACTAGCGGGGGTGGAGACCCAGTACTTC
CASSSLPGLAGVETQYF
>NA|NA|TRBJ2-5|TRBV9
TGTGCCAGCAGCGTAGGTACCGGGGGCCCTGAGACCCAGTACTTC
CASSVGTGGPETQYF
>NA|TRBD1|TRBJ2-5|TRBV19
TGTGCCAGTAGGGAACAGGGGGTGCAAGAGACCCAGTACTTC
CASREQGVQETQYF
>few|TRBD1|TRBJ1-1|TRBV19
TGTGCCAGTAGTCCGGGACAGGGGGCCAACACTGAAGCTTTCTTT
CASSPGQGANTEAFF
>NA|NA|TRBJ1-5|TRBV4-2
TGTGCCAGCAGCCGCACGGCCGATGGGCAGCCCCAGCATTTT
CASSRTADGQPQHF
>NA|TRBD1|TRBJ1-2|TRBV6-5
TGTGCCAGCAGTTACTCGACAGGGAACGGCTACACCTTC
CASSYSTGNGYTF
>NA|TRBD1|TRBJ2-3|TRBV6-6
TGTGCCAGCAGTGAGGGACAGAGCACAGATACGCAGTATTTT
CASSEGQSTDTQYF
>once|TRBD2|TRBJ2-3|TRBV7-3
TGTGCCAGCAGCCCCCAGCGCGGGAGTCGCGCAGATACGCAGTATTTT
CASSPQRGSRADTQYF
>NA|NA|TRBJ2-1|TRBV6-5
TGTGCCAGCAGCCGGACCAGAAGCCCCTACAATGAGCAGTTCTTC
CASSRTRSPYNEQFF